This passage covers 29 T cell receptor beta chains from one sample sequenced in a study of shared clonotypes between healthy human individuals. The assay was immunoSEQ multiplex PCR, and TCRdb's table has in-frame clones only and misses some. The sample comprises 2 million or so clones, 90% to 95% of which are singletons, and about 0.13% rests with the top ten. Input material: naive CD4+ T cells sorted from blood. As for subset: CD45RA+ positively selected. Receptors were obtained from a young man in good health.

CDR3 sequence (DNA): TGCGCCAGCAGCATTACAGGGGATAGCACAGATACGCAGTATTTT. Protein sequence: CASSITGDSTDTQYF. The chain joins TRBV5-1 to TRBJ2-3; 7 bases are shared with TRBD1. V shed 4 bases and J 0 bases; nucleotides not matched to a gene: 5. This CDR3 is built from 15 residues. Germline-derived CDR1 and CDR2 are SGHRS and YFSETQ.

The chain combines TRBV29-1 with TRBJ2-7; D may match TRBD1 or TRBD2 (5 bases each). Germline V gene data show CDR1 as SQVTM and CDR2 as ANQGSEA. Trimming took off 5 bases at V and 3 bases at J, with 11 bases between the two ends. The CDR3 is made up of 12 amino acids. In nucleotides, the CDR3 is TGCAGCGTTACCCGGGGCCACTACGAGCAGTACTTC. It encodes CSVTRGHYEQYF.

For the CDR3, the DNA is TGCGCCAGCAGCTGGACACACCAAGAGACCCAGTACTTC. Its translation: CASSWTHQETQYF. J is TRBJ2-5 and V is TRBV5-1; D is possibly TRBD1 (5 bases). The CDR3 contains 13 residues. V shed 3 bases and J shed 0 bases, with 6 bases lying between them. Germline CDR1 and CDR2: SGHRS and YFSETQ.

The chain is built from TRBV9 and TRBJ2-1; TRBD2 matches 9 bases. This CDR3 spans 14 amino acids. Looked up from germline, CDR1 is SGDLS and CDR2 is YYNGEE. V was pared by 7 bases and J by 4 bases, with 6 bases of the junction left unmatched. This CDR3 reads CASARAGGYNEQFF. The CDR3 region has the DNA TGTGCCAGCGCCCGAGCGGGGGGATACAATGAGCAGTTCTTC.

The chain uses TRBV25-1 and TRBJ2-5, with TRBD2 matching 8 bases. J lost 9 bases, V lost 3 bases, and 15 bases had no gene match. The CDR3 covers 16 residues. Germline V CDR1 and CDR2: MGHDK, SYGVNS. CDR3 sequence reads: CASSDPITGTSRPQYF. CDR3 in DNA: TGTGCCAGCAGTGACCCCATCACCGGGACTAGTAGGCCCCAGTACTTC.

In the case of this clone: This sequence may be a read error, since a much larger clone differs from it by one base. The chain links TRBV11-2 to TRBJ2-5, with 9 bases identical to TRBD1. Germline V gene lookup returns CDR1 SGHAT and CDR2 FQNNGV. There are 14 residues in the CDR3. After removal of 5 bases from V and 11 bases from J, the junction contained 12 bases not matched to a gene. CDR3 bases: TGTGCCAGCAGCACAGGACAGGGGTGGTACAAGCAGTACTTC. Translation gives CASSTGQGWYKQYF.

The genes are TRBV19 and TRBJ2-7, with 8 bases aligning to TRBD1. This CDR3 has 15 residues. From germline, CDR1 is LNHDA and CDR2 SQIVND (reference sequence). The V segment lost 1 base and the J segment 2 bases; nucleotides outside the gene matches: 4. CDR3 sequence (DNA): TGTGCCAGTAGTATAGTGGACAGGGCTCCCTACGAGCAGTACTTC. Protein sequence: CASSIVDRAPYEQYF.

The chain is built from TRBV5-8 and TRBJ2-3, with D possibly TRBD1 on 5 matching bases. CDR3 length: 14 residues. V was trimmed by 3 bases and J by 0 bases, leaving 8 bases between them. Germline V lookup: CDR1 SGHTS, CDR2 YDEGEE. The DNA of the CDR3 is TGTGCCAGCAGCTGGACACCGAGCACAGATACGCAGTATTTT. This gives the protein CASSWTPSTDTQYF. The full variable domain, in which reference TRBV5-8 and TRBJ2-3 provide the parts outside the CDR3, is EAGVTQSPTHLIKTRGQQATLRCSPISGHTSVYWYQQALGLGLQFLLWYDEGEERNRGNFPPRFSGRQFPNYSSELNVNALELEDSALYLCASSWTPSTDTQYFGPGTRLTVL.

This sequence joins TRBV5-1 and TRBJ2-1; tentatively, D is TRBD1 (6 bases). Trimming removed 1 base from V and 7 bases from J, with 15 bases in between. This CDR3 spans 15 amino acids. Germline CDR1 is SGHRS and CDR2 is YFSETQ. CDR3 sequence: CASSLPGSRGNEQFF. In DNA, the CDR3 is TGCGCCAGCAGCTTGCCGGGTTCAAGGGGGAATGAGCAGTTCTTC.

This rearrangement joins TRBV18 to TRBJ1-4; D not resolved. Trimming removed 6 bases from V and 4 bases from J, with 24 bases in between. CDR1 and CDR2 from the germline V gene are KGHSH and LQKENI. CDR3 size: 18 residues. The CDR3 protein is CASSPNRQGQTYNEKLFF. The CDR3 DNA reads as TGTGCCAGCTCCCCGAACAGACAAGGGCAAACCTATAATGAAAAACTGTTTTTT.

This clone was picked up one time. The chain is built from TRBV27 and TRBJ2-5; 8 bases fit TRBD1. J was trimmed by 5 bases and V by 3 bases; bases with no gene match: 8. From germline, CDR1 is MNHEY and CDR2 SMNVEV (reference sequence). CDR3 size: 15 residues. The CDR3 loop is CASSFGQGARETQYF. Written as DNA, the CDR3 is TGTGCCAGCAGTTTCGGGCAGGGGGCGAGGGAGACCCAGTACTTC.

This clone was detected a few times. The CDR3 nucleotides are TGTGCCAGCTCACCCCTCCTTTTGCTGGACACTGAAGCTTTCTTT. Translated, it gives CASSPLLLLDTEAFF. The chain carries TRBV18 and TRBJ1-1; D is unresolved. This CDR3 is 15 amino acids long. Trimming removed 3 bases from V and 3 bases from J, with 14 bases in between. Germline loops: CDR1 KGHSH, CDR2 LQKENI.

This chain joins TRBV28 and TRBJ1-1; D is unresolved. The CDR3 is made up of 14 amino acids. The V end was cut by 5 bases, the J end by 6 bases, with 16 bases between. Germline-derived CDR1 and CDR2 are MDHEN and SYDVKM. The chain's CDR3 is CASSAGVPVAEAFF. The DNA for the CDR3 is TGTGCCAGCAGTGCTGGGGTGCCGGTTGCTGAAGCTTTCTTT.

J is TRBJ2-6 and V is TRBV12-5; D is ambiguous. This CDR3 contains 16 residues. Germline V gene data show CDR1 as LGHNT and CDR2 as FRNRAP. Trimming took off 2 bases at V and 0 bases at J, with 8 bases between the two ends. CDR3 DNA sequence: TGTGCTAGTGGTTTGACCTGGCCCTCTGGGGCCAACGTCCTGACTTTC. Amino acid sequence: CASGLTWPSGANVLTF. The complete variable domain, with remaining parts taken from reference TRBV12-5 and TRBJ2-6, reads DARVTQTPRHKVTEMGQEVTMRCQPILGHNTVFWYRQTMMQGLELLAYFRNRAPLDDSGMPKDRFSAEMPDATLATLKIQPSEPRDSAVYFCASGLTWPSGANVLTFGAGSRLTVL.

The chain couples TRBV5-1 to TRBJ2-7, with a possible D match to TRBD2 (6 bases). Germline V CDR1 and CDR2: SGHRS, YFSETQ. V was pared by 4 bases and J by 1 base, with 12 bases between. This CDR3 contains 14 residues. CDR3 loop: CASSPRDGSYEQYF. CDR3 sequence (DNA): TGCGCCAGCAGCCCGCGGGACGGATCCTACGAGCAGTACTTC.

The sample holds one count of this clone. The rearrangement links TRBV27 to TRBJ2-2; the match to TRBD1 covers 9 bases. Trimming cost V 6 bases and J 5 bases; bases outside gene matches: 13. CDR1 is MNHEY and CDR2 is SMNVEV in the germline V gene (reference sequence). The CDR3 sequence is 17 residues long. CDR3 in amino acids: CASRRQGGLGGTGELFF. The CDR3 coding sequence is TGTGCCAGCAGAAGACAGGGGGGCCTAGGAGGGACCGGGGAGCTGTTTTTT.

The chain combines TRBV11-3 with TRBJ2-3, with 7 bases fitting TRBD2. The CDR3 length is 16 residues. The germline gives CDR1 SGHNT, CDR2 YENEEA. The V and J ends lost 5 bases and 4 bases, in that order; junction bases with no gene match: 12. The CDR3 loop reads CASSPGREGRADTQYF. In DNA, the CDR3 is TGTGCCAGCAGCCCTGGGAGGGAGGGCCGCGCAGATACGCAGTATTTT.

The V gene is TRBV6-5, the J gene TRBJ2-3; 9 positions agree with TRBD2. The V gene end was trimmed by 2 bases and the J gene end by 0 bases; junction bases not matched to a gene: 3. CDR3 length equals 16 residues. CDR1 is MNHEY and CDR2 is SVGAGI in the germline V gene. The CDR3 loop reads CASSYRGTSSTDTQYF. CDR3 sequence (DNA): TGTGCCAGCAGTTACCGCGGGACTAGCAGCACAGATACGCAGTATTTT.

About this clone: Additional DNA sequences in this sample encode the identical CDR3. This chain joins TRBV2 and TRBJ2-3; 11 bases agree with TRBD2. The CDR3 consists of 15 residues. V lost 4 bases, J lost 1 base, and 1 base stayed unmatched. Looked up from germline, CDR1 is SNHLY and CDR2 is FYNNEI. The CDR3 DNA sequence: TGTGCCAGCAGTGGGGGACTAGCGGGCACAGATACGCAGTATTTT. This sequence encodes CASSGGLAGTDTQYF.

The chain links TRBV6-1 to TRBJ2-1; tentative D call: TRBD2 (5 bases). The CDR3 covers 12 residues. CDR1 and CDR2 from the germline V gene are MNHNS and SASEGT. V was pared by 7 bases and J by 6 bases, with 10 bases between. CDR3 nucleotide sequence: TGTGCCAGCAACTGGAGGACCAATGAGCAGTTCTTC. Protein sequence: CASNWRTNEQFF.

The chain carries TRBV11-2 and TRBJ1-6; D uncertain. The CDR3 runs to 17 residues. The germline V gene encodes CDR1 SGHAT and CDR2 FQNNGV. Trimming left V 0 bases short and J 4 bases short, with 13 bases between. CDR3 bases: TGTGCCAGCAGCTTAGAAGCCAGGAGCAAGTATAATTCACCCCTCCACTTT. It codes for CASSLEARSKYNSPLHF.

The V call is TRBV30, the J call TRBJ1-2; TRBD1 might be the D (5 bases). Germline lookup yields CDR1 GTSNPN and CDR2 SVGIG (reference sequence). The CDR3 is 14 residues long. The ends were cut back, 0 bases at V and 4 bases at J, with 12 bases in the middle. The CDR3 is CAWSVGRESYGYTF. CDR3 DNA sequence: TGTGCCTGGAGTGTGGGCAGGGAAAGCTATGGCTACACCTTC.

The chain joins TRBV6-1 to TRBJ2-2; no reliable D call. Germline loops: CDR1 MNHNS, CDR2 SASEGT. This CDR3 is built from 11 residues. Trimming shortened V by 4 bases and J by 7 bases, and 4 bases separated the two germline ends. This CDR3 is CASSVHGELFF. The DNA for the CDR3 is TGTGCCAGCAGTGTACACGGGGAGCTGTTTTTT.

This chain joins TRBV11-2 and TRBJ1-5; 7 bases are shared with TRBD1. The V gene end was trimmed by 6 bases and the J gene end by 6 bases; junction bases not matched to a gene: 5. Germline CDR1 SGHAT, CDR2 FQNNGV. CDR3 length: 13 amino acids. CDR3 in amino acids: CASSKDRAQPQHF. DNA of the CDR3: TGTGCCAGCAGTAAAGACAGGGCTCAGCCCCAGCATTTT.

The rearrangement uses TRBV5-1 and TRBJ2-7, with 10 bases lining up with TRBD1. V gave up 3 bases and J gave up 3 bases; unmatched junction bases: 3. The CDR3 is 14 amino acids. CDR1 is SGHRS, CDR2 YFSETQ, per germline. CDR3: CASSSTGGFYEQYF. CDR3 DNA sequence: TGCGCCAGCAGCTCGACAGGGGGCTTCTACGAGCAGTACTTC.

The V call is TRBV4-1, the J call TRBJ1-1; a possible D gene is TRBD1 (6 bases). Germline lookup yields CDR1 MGHRA and CDR2 YSYEKL. The CDR3 spans 16 residues. Trimming pared 0 bases from V and 0 bases from J, leaving 11 bases between. The chain's CDR3 is CASSQEGGDMNTEAFF. CDR3 bases: TGCGCCAGCAGCCAAGAAGGTGGGGACATGAACACTGAAGCTTTCTTT.

On this clone itself: At the DNA level, this CDR3 is encoded by other sequences in the same sample as well. This chain joins TRBV5-4 and TRBJ2-7, with D maybe TRBD2 (5 bases). The CDR3 sequence is 13 residues long. Trimming stripped 0 bases from V and 5 bases from J, with 9 bases between. Per the germline V gene, CDR1 is SGHNT and CDR2 is YYREEE (reference sequence). Written as DNA, the CDR3 is TGTGCCAGCAGCTTGGGACGGCGGGACGAGCAGTACTTC. It codes for CASSLGRRDEQYF. Full variable domain (remainder filled in from reference TRBV5-4 and TRBJ2-7): ETGVTQSPTHLIKTRGQQVTLRCSSQSGHNTVSWYQQALGQGPQFIFQYYREEENGRGNFPPRFSGLQFPNYSSELNVNALELDDSALYLCASSLGRRDEQYFGPGTRLTVT.

The gene calls are TRBV6-6 and TRBJ2-7, with D perhaps matching TRBD2 (6 bases). V was pared by 6 bases and J by 6 bases, with 15 bases between. CDR1 and CDR2 from the germline V gene are MNHNY and SVGAGI (reference sequence). The CDR3 contains 13 residues. The CDR3 sequence: CASSSWRDGEQYF. The CDR3 DNA follows: TGTGCCAGCAGCTCCTGGAGGGACGGCGAGCAGTACTTC.

V and J are TRBV6-1 and TRBJ1-2; the D is unclear. CDR3 length: 15 residues. Germline assignment: CDR1 MNHNS and CDR2 SASEGT. Trimming removed 7 bases from V and 4 bases from J, with 19 bases in between. The DNA of the CDR3 is TGTGCCAGCATGAACCTAGCGAGGAACCCCTATGGCTACACCTTC. It translates to CASMNLARNPYGYTF.